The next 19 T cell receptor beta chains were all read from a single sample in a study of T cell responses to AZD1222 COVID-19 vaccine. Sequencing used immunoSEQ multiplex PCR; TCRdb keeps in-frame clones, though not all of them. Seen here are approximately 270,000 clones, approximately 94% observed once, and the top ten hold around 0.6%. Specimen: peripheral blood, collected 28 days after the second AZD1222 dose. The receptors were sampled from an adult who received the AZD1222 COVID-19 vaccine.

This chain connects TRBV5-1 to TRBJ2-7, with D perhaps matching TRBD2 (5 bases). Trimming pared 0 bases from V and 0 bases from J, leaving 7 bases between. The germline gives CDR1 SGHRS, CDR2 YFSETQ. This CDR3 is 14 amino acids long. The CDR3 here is CASSLVGSSYEQYF. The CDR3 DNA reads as TGCGCCAGCAGCTTGGTAGGGAGCTCCTACGAGCAGTACTTC.

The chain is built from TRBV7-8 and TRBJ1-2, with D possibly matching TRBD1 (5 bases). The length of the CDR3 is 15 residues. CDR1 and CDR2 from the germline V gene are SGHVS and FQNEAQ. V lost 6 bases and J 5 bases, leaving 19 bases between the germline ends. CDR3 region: CASRPDGGGGYGYTF. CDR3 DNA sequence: TGTGCCAGCAGACCTGACGGGGGTGGTGGTTATGGCTACACCTTC.

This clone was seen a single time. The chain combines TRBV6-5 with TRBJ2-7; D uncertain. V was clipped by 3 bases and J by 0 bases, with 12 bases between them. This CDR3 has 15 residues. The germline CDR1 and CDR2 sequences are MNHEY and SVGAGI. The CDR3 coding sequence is TGTGCCAGCAGTTATGGGGTCGCGAGCTCCTACGAGCAGTACTTC. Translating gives CASSYGVASSYEQYF.

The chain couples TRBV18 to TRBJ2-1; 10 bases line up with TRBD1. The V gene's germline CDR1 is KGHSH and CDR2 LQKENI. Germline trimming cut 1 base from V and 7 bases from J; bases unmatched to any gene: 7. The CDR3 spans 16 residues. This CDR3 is CASSPLPDRGSNEQFF. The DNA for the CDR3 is TGTGCCAGCTCACCACTCCCGGACAGGGGGTCGAATGAGCAGTTCTTC.

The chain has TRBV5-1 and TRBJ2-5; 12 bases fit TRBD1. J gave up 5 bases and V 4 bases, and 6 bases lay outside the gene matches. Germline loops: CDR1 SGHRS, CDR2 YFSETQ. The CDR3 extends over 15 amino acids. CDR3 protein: CASSRGQGAGETQYF. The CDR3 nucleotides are TGCGCCAGCAGCCGGGGACAGGGGGCAGGGGAGACCCAGTACTTC.

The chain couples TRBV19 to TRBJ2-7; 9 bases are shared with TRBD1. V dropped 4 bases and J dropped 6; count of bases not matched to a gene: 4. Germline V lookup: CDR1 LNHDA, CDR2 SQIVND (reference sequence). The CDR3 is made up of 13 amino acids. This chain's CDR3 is CASSTSTGGEQYF. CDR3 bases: TGTGCCAGTAGTACCTCGACAGGGGGCGAGCAGTACTTC.

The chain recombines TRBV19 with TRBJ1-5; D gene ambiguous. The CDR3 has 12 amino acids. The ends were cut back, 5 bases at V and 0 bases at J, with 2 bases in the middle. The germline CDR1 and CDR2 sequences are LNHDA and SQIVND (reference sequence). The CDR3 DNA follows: TGTGCCAGTAGTTATAGCAATCAGCCCCAGCATTTT. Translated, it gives CASSYSNQPQHF.

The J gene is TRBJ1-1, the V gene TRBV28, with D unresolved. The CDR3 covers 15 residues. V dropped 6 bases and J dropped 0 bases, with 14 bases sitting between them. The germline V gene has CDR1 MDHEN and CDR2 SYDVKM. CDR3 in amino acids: CASSRPGPLNTEAFF. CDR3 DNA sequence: TGTGCCAGCAGCCGACCCGGGCCCCTGAACACTGAAGCTTTCTTT. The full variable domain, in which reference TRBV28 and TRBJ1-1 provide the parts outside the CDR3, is DVKVTQSSRYLVKRTGEKVFLECVQDMDHENMFWYRQDPGLGLRLIYFSYDVKMKEKGDIPEGYSVSREKKERFSLILESASTNQTSMYLCASSRPGPLNTEAFFGQGTRLTVV.

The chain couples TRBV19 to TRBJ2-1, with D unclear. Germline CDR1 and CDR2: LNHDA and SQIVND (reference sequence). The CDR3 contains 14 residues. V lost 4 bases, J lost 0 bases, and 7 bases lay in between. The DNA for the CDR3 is TGTGCCAGTAGTAACCGGAGCTCCTACAATGAGCAGTTCTTC. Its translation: CASSNRSSYNEQFF.

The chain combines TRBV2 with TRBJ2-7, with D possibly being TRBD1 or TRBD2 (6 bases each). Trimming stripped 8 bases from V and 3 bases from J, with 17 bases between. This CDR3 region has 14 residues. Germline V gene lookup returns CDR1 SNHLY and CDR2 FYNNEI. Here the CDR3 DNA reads TGTGCCAGCCGGCGGGACACCTTGTTCTACGAGCAGTACTTC. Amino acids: CASRRDTLFYEQYF.

The CDR3 is CAISESRVGETQYF. The CDR3 nucleotides read TGTGCCATCAGTGAGTCGCGGGTAGGGGAGACCCAGTACTTC. This chain joins TRBV10-3 and TRBJ2-5; D possibly corresponds to TRBD2 (5 bases). The CDR3 consists of 14 residues. With 0 bases removed from V and 5 bases from J, the gap between germline ends came to 10 bases. The germline V gene has CDR1 ENHRY and CDR2 SYGVKD.

Written as DNA, the CDR3 is TGTGCCAGCAGAGCGACAGGGGGAATCTACGCTGAAGCTTTCTTT. Residues: CASRATGGIYAEAFF. J is TRBJ1-1 and V is TRBV5-5; the match to TRBD1 covers 9 bases. This CDR3 has 15 amino acids. V lost 5 bases and J lost 6; bases outside the gene matches: 11. Germline V gene data show CDR1 as SGHKS and CDR2 as YYEKEE (reference sequence).

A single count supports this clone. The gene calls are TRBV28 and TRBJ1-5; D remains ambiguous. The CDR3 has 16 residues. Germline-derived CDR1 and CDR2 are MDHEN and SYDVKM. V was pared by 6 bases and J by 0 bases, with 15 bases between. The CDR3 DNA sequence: TGTGCCAGCAGCCGCGGGGATTATTATAGCAATCAGCCCCAGCATTTT. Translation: CASSRGDYYSNQPQHF. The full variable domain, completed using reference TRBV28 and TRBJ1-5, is DVKVTQSSRYLVKRTGEKVFLECVQDMDHENMFWYRQDPGLGLRLIYFSYDVKMKEKGDIPEGYSVSREKKERFSLILESASTNQTSMYLCASSRGDYYSNQPQHFGDGTRLSIL.

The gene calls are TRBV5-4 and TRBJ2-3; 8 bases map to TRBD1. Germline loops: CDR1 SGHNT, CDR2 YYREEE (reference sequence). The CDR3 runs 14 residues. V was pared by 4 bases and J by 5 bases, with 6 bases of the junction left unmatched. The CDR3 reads CASSGRGREDTQYF. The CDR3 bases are TGTGCCAGCAGCGGCAGGGGGCGGGAAGATACGCAGTATTTT.

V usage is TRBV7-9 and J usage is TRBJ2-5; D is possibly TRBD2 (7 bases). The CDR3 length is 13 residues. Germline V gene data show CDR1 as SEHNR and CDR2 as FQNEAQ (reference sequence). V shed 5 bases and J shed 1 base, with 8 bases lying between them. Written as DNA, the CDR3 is TGTGCCAGCAGCCGGGGGGCCCAAGAGACCCAGTACTTC. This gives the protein CASSRGAQETQYF.

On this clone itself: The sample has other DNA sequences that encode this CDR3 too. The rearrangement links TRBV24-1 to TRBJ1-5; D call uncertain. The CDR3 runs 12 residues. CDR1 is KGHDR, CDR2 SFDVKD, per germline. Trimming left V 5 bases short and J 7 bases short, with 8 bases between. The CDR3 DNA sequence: TGTGCCACCAGTGGAGGCGGGCAGCCCCAGCATTTT. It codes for CATSGGGQPQHF.

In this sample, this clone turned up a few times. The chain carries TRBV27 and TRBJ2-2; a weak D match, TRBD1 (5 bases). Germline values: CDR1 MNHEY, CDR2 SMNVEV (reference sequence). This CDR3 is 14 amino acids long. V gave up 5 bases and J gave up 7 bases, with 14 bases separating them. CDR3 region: CASSIRVRVGELFF. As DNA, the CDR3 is TGTGCCAGCAGTATCAGGGTTCGGGTCGGGGAGCTGTTTTTT.

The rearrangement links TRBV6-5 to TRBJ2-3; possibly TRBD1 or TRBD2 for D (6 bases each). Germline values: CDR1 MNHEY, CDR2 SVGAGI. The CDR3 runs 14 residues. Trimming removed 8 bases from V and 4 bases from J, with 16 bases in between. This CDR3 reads CASSEGGVPDTQYF. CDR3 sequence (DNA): TGTGCCAGCTCCGAGGGGGGAGTCCCAGATACGCAGTATTTT.

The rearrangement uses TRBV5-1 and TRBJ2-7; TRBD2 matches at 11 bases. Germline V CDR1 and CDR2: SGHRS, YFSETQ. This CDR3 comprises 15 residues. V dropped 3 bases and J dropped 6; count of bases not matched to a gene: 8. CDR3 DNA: TGCGCCAGCAGCTACTCCGGGACTAGCGGCAGCGAGCAGTACTTC. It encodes CASSYSGTSGSEQYF. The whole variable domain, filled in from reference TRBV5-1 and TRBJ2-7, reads KAGVTQTPRYLIKTRGQQVTLSCSPISGHRSVSWYQQTPGQGLQFLFEYFSETQRNKGNFPGRFSGRQFSNSRSEMNVSTLELGDSALYLCASSYSGTSGSEQYFGPGTRLTVT.